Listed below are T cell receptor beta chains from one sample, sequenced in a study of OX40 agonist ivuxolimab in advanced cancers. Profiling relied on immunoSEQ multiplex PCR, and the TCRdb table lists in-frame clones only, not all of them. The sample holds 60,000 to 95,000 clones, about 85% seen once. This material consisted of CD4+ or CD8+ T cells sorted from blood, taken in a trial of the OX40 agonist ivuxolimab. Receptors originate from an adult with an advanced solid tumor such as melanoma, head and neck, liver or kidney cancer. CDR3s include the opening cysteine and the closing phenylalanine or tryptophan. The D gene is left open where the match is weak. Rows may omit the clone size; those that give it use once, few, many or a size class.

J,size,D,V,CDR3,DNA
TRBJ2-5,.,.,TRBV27,CASTLGGGGQETQYF,TGTGCCAGCACCCTCGGGGGAGGGGGCCAAGAGACCCAGTACTTC
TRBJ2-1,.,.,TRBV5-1,CASSTPKTTGGRVNEQFF,TGCGCCAGCAGCACCCCGAAGACTACTGGTGGCCGCGTCAATGAGCAGTTCTTC
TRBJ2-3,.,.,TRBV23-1,CARNEEGSIGDTQYF,TGCGCCAGAAACGAGGAGGGTTCAATCGGGGATACGCAGTATTTT
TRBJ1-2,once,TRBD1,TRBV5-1,CASSHDRGKHHNYGYTF,TGCGCCAGCAGCCACGACAGGGGCAAACACCATAACTATGGCTACACCTTC
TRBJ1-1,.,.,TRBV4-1,CASSQRWGLGWTEAFF,TGCGCCAGCAGCCAAAGGTGGGGGCTGGGCTGGACTGAAGCTTTCTTT
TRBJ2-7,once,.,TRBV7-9,CASSPGPGRGVYEQYF,TGTGCCAGCAGCCCGGGCCCCGGCAGGGGAGTTTACGAGCAGTACTTC
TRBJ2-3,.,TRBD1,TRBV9,CASSPGTGFIDTQYF,TGTGCCAGCAGCCCCGGGACAGGGTTTATAGATACGCAGTATTTT
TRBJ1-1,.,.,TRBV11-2,CASSLQGTESFF,TGTGCCAGCAGTCTTCAGGGGACCGAATCTTTCTTT
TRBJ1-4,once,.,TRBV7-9,CASSLMGGRFLNEKLFF,TGTGCCAGCAGCTTGATGGGGGGACGGTTTCTTAATGAAAAACTGTTTTTT
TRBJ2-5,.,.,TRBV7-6,CASSLRQGQETQYF,TGTGCCAGCAGCTTAAGGCAGGGTCAAGAGACCCAGTACTTC
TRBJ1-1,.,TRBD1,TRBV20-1,CSATDRDEAFF,TGCAGTGCCACCGACAGGGATGAAGCTTTCTTT
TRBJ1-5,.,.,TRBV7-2,CASSPGRDQPQHF,TGTGCCAGCAGCCCCGGGCGGGATCAGCCCCAGCATTTT
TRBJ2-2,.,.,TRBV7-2,CASSLGVAATWTGELFF,TGTGCCAGCAGCCTAGGGGTAGCGGCGACCTGGACCGGGGAGCTGTTTTTT
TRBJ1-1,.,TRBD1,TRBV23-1,CASSHGTEMNTEAFF,TGCGCCAGCAGTCATGGGACAGAGATGAACACTGAAGCTTTCTTT
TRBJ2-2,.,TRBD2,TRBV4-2,CASSLKPGLAGGPSSTGELFF,TGTGCCAGCAGCCTAAAGCCGGGACTAGCGGGGGGGCCGAGCAGCACCGGGGAGCTGTTTTTT
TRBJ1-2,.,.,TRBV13,CASSLAGQLRGYTF,TGTGCCAGCAGCTTAGCTGGGCAGCTCAGGGGCTACACCTTC
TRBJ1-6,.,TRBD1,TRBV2,CASLSDRGRGSPLHF,TGTGCCAGCCTTTCGGACAGGGGGCGCGGTTCACCCCTCCACTTT
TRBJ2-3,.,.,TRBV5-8,CASSLGSFLSTDTQYF,TGTGCCAGCAGCTTGGGGAGTTTCCTGAGCACAGATACGCAGTATTTT
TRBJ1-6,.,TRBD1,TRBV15,CATSRAGQGNSPLHF,TGTGCCACCAGCAGAGCCGGACAGGGTAATTCACCCCTCCACTTT
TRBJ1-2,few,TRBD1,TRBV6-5,CASSYSRTGGGYGYTF,TGTGCCAGCAGTTACTCTAGGACAGGGGGCGGCTATGGCTACACCTTC
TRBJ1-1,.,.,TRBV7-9,CASSLANPGFTSEAFF,TGTGCCAGCAGCTTGGCCAACCCGGGCTTTACCAGTGAAGCTTTCTTT
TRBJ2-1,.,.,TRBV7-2,CASSLALRPNEQFF,TGTGCCAGCAGCTTAGCCCTTCGGCCGAATGAGCAGTTCTTC
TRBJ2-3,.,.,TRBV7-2,CASGKERLRGITDTQYF,TGTGCCAGCGGGAAAGAGCGGTTGCGCGGAATAACAGATACGCAGTATTTT
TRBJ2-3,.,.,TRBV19,CASSLTGATDTQYF,TGTGCCAGTAGTTTGACGGGGGCCACAGATACGCAGTATTTT
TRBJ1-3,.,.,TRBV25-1,CASSDGPGVTIYF,TGTGCCAGCAGCGATGGACCGGGAGTGACCATATATTTT
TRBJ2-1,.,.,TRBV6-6,CASSYSIEQFF,TGTGCCAGCAGTTACTCGATTGAGCAGTTCTTC
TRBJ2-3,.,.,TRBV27,CASRLGRARSTDTQYF,TGTGCCAGCAGGCTGGGGCGAGCGAGAAGCACAGATACGCAGTATTTT
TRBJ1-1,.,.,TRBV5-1,CASSISGERNTEAFF,TGCGCCAGCAGCATTTCAGGGGAGAGGAACACTGAAGCTTTCTTT
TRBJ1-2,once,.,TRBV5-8,CASSPKGTSSYGYTF,TGTGCCAGCAGCCCGAAGGGCACGTCGAGCTATGGCTACACCTTC
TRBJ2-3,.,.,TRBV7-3,CASSLTPIETDTQYF,TGTGCCAGCAGCTTAACTCCGATAGAGACAGATACGCAGTATTTT
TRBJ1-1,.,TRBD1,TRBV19,CASSLPGTAQGEAFF,TGTGCCAGTAGTCTCCCCGGGACAGCCCAGGGGGAAGCTTTCTTT
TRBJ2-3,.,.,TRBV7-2,CASSPRVGTQYF,TGTGCCAGCAGCCCTCGAGTGGGAACGCAGTATTTT
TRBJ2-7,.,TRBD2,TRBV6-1,CASSRSSGGLYEQYF,TGTGCCAGCAGTAGGTCTAGCGGGGGTCTCTACGAGCAGTACTTC
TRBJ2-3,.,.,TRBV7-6,CASSPVGQQDTQYF,TGTGCCAGCAGCCCCGTCGGGCAACAGGATACGCAGTATTTT
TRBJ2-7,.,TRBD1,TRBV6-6,CASSYSYRGAVYEQYF,TGTGCCAGCAGTTACTCGTACAGGGGGGCTGTCTACGAGCAGTACTTC
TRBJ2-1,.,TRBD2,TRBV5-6,CASSPGLVSSHEQFF,TGTGCCAGCAGCCCGGGACTAGTTTCTTCTCATGAGCAGTTCTTC
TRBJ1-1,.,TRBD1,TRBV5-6,CASSRNRGTEAFF,TGTGCCAGCAGCAGGAACAGGGGCACTGAAGCTTTCTTT
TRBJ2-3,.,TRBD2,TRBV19,CVGWTSSTDTQYF,TGTGTCGGGTGGACTAGCTCCACAGATACGCAGTATTTT
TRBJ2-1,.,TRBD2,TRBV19,CASTSAGGDYNEQFF,TGTGCCAGTACGTCCGCCGGGGGGGACTACAATGAGCAGTTCTTC
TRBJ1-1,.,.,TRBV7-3,CASSLSSNRETEAFF,TGTGCCAGCAGCTTATCGTCAAACCGGGAGACTGAAGCTTTCTTT
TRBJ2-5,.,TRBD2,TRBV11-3,CASSLGLGGGHQETQYF,TGTGCCAGCAGCTTAGGTCTCGGGGGGGGCCACCAAGAGACCCAGTACTTC
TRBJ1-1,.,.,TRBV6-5,CASSYWKGSTEAFF,TGTGCCAGCAGTTATTGGAAGGGGAGCACTGAAGCTTTCTTT
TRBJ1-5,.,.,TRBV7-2,CASKEWSGGLNNQPQHF,TGTGCCAGCAAAGAATGGTCGGGGGGCTTGAATAATCAGCCCCAGCATTTT
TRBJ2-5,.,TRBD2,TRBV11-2,CASSLSSGGAGETQYF,TGTGCCAGCAGCTTATCTAGCGGGGGGGCGGGAGAGACCCAGTACTTC
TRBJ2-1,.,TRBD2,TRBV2,CASSEIGLDSYNEQFF,TGTGCCAGCAGTGAAATAGGACTAGATTCCTACAATGAGCAGTTCTTC
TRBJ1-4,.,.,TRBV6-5,CASSSTALNEKLFF,TGTGCCAGCAGTTCGACGGCTCTTAATGAAAAACTGTTTTTT
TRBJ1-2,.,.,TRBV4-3,CASSPQVNYGYTF,TGCGCCAGCAGTCCTCAGGTGAACTATGGCTACACCTTC
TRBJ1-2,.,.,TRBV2,CASSAGVDGYTF,TGTGCCAGCAGTGCAGGGGTGGATGGCTACACCTTC
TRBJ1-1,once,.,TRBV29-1,CSVEVGQMNTEAFF,TGCAGCGTTGAGGTGGGTCAGATGAACACTGAAGCTTTCTTT